This T cell receptor (beta chain) was captured in a study of identical twins. Per the germline V gene, CDR1 is LNHNV and CDR2 is YYDKDF (reference sequence). Trimming took off 0 bases at V and 1 base at J, with 7 bases between the two ends. This CDR3 spans 16 amino acids. Every one of the donors was a healthy Caucasian. MiXCR was run by TCRdb on the 5' RACE reads, yielding one entry per CDR3 protein. The table shows 430,000 or so distinct CDR3 sequences, with 20% to 30% occurring only once. These data also featured in a second study, about T cells expressing NK-cell markers.

The chain has TRBV15 and TRBJ2-6; D call uncertain. The specimen was CD4+ T cells sorted from blood. This receptor was identified in a woman between 18 and 30 years old in good health. CDR3 loop: CATSRDRPSGANVLTF. CDR3 coding DNA: TGTGCCACCAGCAGAGATCGCCCTTCTGGGGCCAACGTCCTGACTTTC. The full variable domain, with the rest looked up from reference TRBV15 and TRBJ2-6, is DAMVIQNPRYQVTQFGKPVTLSCSQTLNHNVMYWYQQKSSQAPKLLFHYYDKDFNNEADTPDNFQSRRPNTSFCFLDIRSPGLGDTAMYLCATSRDRPSGANVLTFGAGSRLTVL.